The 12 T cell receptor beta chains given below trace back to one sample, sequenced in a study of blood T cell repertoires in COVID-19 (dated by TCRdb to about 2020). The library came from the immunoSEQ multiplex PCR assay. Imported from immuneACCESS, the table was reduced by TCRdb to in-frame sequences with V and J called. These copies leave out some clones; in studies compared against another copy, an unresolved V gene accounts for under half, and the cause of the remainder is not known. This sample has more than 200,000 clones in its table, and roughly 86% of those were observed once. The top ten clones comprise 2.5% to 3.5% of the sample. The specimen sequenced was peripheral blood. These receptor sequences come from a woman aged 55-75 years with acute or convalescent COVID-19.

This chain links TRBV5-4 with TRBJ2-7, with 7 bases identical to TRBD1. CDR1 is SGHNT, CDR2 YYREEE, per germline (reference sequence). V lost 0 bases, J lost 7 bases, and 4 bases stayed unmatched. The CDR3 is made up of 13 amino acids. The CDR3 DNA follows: TGTGCCAGCAGCTTGGACAGGGGAAAGGAGCAGTACTTC. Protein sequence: CASSLDRGKEQYF.

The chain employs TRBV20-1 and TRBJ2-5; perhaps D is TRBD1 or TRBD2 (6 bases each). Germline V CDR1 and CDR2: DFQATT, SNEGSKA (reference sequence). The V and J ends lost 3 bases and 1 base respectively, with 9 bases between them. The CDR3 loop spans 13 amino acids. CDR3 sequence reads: CSASGGPQETQYF. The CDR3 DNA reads TGCAGTGCTAGTGGGGGGCCCCAAGAGACCCAGTACTTC.

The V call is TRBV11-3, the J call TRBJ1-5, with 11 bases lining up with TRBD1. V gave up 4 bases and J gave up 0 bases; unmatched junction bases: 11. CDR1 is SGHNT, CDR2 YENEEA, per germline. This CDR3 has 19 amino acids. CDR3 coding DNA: TGTGCCAGCAGCTCTAGGGGGGACAGGGGGTCCCATAGCAATCAGCCCCAGCATTTT. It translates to CASSSRGDRGSHSNQPQHF. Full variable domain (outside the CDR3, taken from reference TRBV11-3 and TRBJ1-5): EAGVVQSPRYKIIEKKQPVAFWCNPISGHNTLYWYLQNLGQGPELLIRYENEEAVDDSQLPKDRFSAERLKGVDSTLKIQPAELGDSAVYLCASSSRGDRGSHSNQPQHFGDGTRLSIL.

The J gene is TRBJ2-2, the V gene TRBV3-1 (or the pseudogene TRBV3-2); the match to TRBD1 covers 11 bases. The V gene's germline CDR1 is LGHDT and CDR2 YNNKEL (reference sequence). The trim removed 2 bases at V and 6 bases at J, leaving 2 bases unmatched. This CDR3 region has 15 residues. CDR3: CASSQRDRGAGELFF. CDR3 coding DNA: TGTGCCAGCAGCCAACGGGACAGGGGGGCCGGGGAGCTGTTTTTT.

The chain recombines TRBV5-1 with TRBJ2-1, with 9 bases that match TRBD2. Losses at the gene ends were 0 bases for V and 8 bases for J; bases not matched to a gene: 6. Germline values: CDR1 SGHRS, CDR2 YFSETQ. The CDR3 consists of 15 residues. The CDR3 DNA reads TGCGCCAGCAGCTTGGATTCTAGCGGGGCCGATGAGCAGTTCTTC. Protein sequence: CASSLDSSGADEQFF.

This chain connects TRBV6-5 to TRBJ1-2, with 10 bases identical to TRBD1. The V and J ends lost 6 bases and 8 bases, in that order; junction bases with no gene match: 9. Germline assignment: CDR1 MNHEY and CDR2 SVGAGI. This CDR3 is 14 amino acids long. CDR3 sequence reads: CASRTGTGAPGYTF. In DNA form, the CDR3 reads TGTGCCAGCAGGACCGGGACAGGGGCGCCCGGCTACACCTTC.

This CDR3 reads CASSRLAGPQETQYF. CDR3 DNA: TGCGCCAGCAGCCGGTTAGCGGGACCGCAAGAGACCCAGTACTTC. This rearrangement joins TRBV4-3 to TRBJ2-5; 8 bases align to TRBD2. With V trimmed by 4 bases and J by 2 bases, 6 bases remained unmatched. The CDR3 runs to 15 residues. Germline values: CDR1 LGHNA, CDR2 YSLEER.

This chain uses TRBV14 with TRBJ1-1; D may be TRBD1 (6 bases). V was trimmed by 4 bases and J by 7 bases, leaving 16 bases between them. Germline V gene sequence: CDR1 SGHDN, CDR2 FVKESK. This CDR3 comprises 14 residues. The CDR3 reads CASSRPLTGLEAFF. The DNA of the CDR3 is TGTGCCAGCAGCCGACCCCTGACAGGCCTTGAAGCTTTCTTT.

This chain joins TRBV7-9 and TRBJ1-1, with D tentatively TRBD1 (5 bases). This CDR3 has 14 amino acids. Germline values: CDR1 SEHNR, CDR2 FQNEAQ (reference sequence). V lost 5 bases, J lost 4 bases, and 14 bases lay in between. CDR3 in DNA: TGTGCCAGCAGCGTGACAGCTAAATCCACTGAAGCTTTCTTT. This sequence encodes CASSVTAKSTEAFF.

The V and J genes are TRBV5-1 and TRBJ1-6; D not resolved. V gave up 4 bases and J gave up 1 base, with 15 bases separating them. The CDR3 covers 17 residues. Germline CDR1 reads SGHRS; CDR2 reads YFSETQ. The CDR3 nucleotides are TGCGCCAGCAGCCCGACGGCGTCGGGGTCCTATAATTCACCCCTCCACTTT. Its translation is CASSPTASGSYNSPLHF.

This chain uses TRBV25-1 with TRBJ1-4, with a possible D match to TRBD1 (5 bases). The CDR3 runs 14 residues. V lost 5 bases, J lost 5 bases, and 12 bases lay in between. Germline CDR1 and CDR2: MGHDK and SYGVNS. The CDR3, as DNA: TGTGCCAGCAGTCCCCTGGGGGGGAATGAAAAACTGTTTTTT. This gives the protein CASSPLGGNEKLFF.

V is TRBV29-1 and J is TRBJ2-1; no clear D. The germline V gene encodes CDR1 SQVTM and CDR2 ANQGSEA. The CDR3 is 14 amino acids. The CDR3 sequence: CSVVRTGSNNEQFF. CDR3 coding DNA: TGCAGTGTCGTGCGAACGGGTTCTAACAATGAGCAGTTCTTC.